One and the same sample provided the 26 T cell receptor beta chains below, sequenced in a study of cytomegalovirus exposure and HLA in healthy donors. The primer mix had 60 Vbeta and 13 Jbeta primers. The protocol was immunoSEQ multiplex PCR, while the TCRdb copy is restricted to in-frame clones and leaves out a portion. The sample carries roughly 190,000 clones, 79% recorded once. The sequenced material came from PBMCs. Every receptor here comes from a woman aged 45 to 65 in good health and CMV-seronegative.

This rearrangement joins TRBV27 to TRBJ2-2; D unresolved. Germline CDR1 is MNHEY and CDR2 is SMNVEV (reference sequence). The CDR3 is 12 residues long. V lost 5 bases, J lost 3 bases, and 4 bases lay in between. DNA for the CDR3: TGTGCCAGCAGTCCTTACACCGGGGAGCTGTTTTTT. Protein sequence: CASSPYTGELFF.

The table lists this clone with a few counts. The V and J genes are TRBV30 and TRBJ2-5; maybe TRBD1 (5 bases). With 3 bases removed from V and 5 bases from J, the gap between germline ends came to 25 bases. This CDR3 comprises 17 residues. Germline CDR1 GTSNPN, CDR2 SVGIG (reference sequence). The CDR3 is CAWSYVGVPANGETQYF. DNA for the CDR3: TGTGCCTGGAGCTACGTAGGGGTACCGGCGAACGGGGAGACCCAGTACTTC.

This clone was picked up one time. Its ends do not fully match the called genes, so a read error is possible. V gene TRBV7-9 combines with J gene TRBJ2-1, with D tentatively TRBD2 (6 bases). This CDR3 is built from 15 residues. Germline V gene data show CDR1 as SEHNR and CDR2 as FQNEAQ (reference sequence). The CDR3 is CSSSFSGTSYNEQFF. In nucleotides, the CDR3 is TGTTCCAGCAGCTTTTCCGGGACTTCCTACAATGAGCAGTTCTTC.

This rearrangement joins TRBV7-8 to TRBJ1-4; D possibly corresponds to TRBD1 (6 bases). Trimming took off 5 bases at V and 4 bases at J, with 23 bases between the two ends. The CDR3 is 18 amino acids. CDR1 is SGHVS, CDR2 FQNEAQ, per germline. The CDR3 here is CASSRRDIVGRSNEKLFF. CDR3 nucleotides: TGTGCCAGCAGCCGTCGGGACATTGTGGGCCGTAGTAATGAAAAACTGTTTTTT.

The chain links TRBV7-9 to TRBJ1-2; D unresolved. The V gene lost 5 bases and the J gene lost 1 base, with 14 bases spanning the gap. The CDR3 is made up of 15 amino acids. Germline V gene lookup returns CDR1 SEHNR and CDR2 FQNEAQ (reference sequence). The CDR3 bases are TGTGCCAGCAGCCTGGGAGCAGTCCTTAACTATGGCTACACCTTC. Encoded protein: CASSLGAVLNYGYTF.

The chain employs TRBV19 and TRBJ2-2; D possibly corresponds to TRBD1 (5 bases). V dropped 4 bases and J dropped 2 bases, with 8 bases sitting between them. CDR3 length: 14 residues. Germline assignment: CDR1 LNHDA and CDR2 SQIVND (reference sequence). For the CDR3, the DNA is TGTGCCAGTAGTAGACAGTTAAACACCGGGGAGCTGTTTTTT. It is translated as CASSRQLNTGELFF.

In regard to this clone: The same CDR3 also results from other DNA sequences found in this sample. The chain uses TRBV7-2 and TRBJ2-3; 8 bases agree with TRBD2. Germline V gene sequence: CDR1 SGHTA, CDR2 FQGNSA. V was clipped by 1 base and J by 2 bases; unmatched bases: 2. The CDR3 contains 15 residues. This CDR3 is CASSLGGGNTDTQYF. The CDR3 DNA sequence: TGTGCCAGCAGCTTAGGCGGGGGGAACACAGATACGCAGTATTTT.

The genes are TRBV5-6 and TRBJ2-7, with 9 bases fitting TRBD2. The CDR3 has 16 amino acids. From germline, CDR1 is SGHDT and CDR2 YYEEEE. V dropped 5 bases and J dropped 1; count of bases not matched to a gene: 10. The CDR3 spells CASRQGGGRVSYEQYF. The CDR3 bases are TGTGCCAGCAGACAAGGGGGCGGGAGGGTTTCCTACGAGCAGTACTTC.

The V and J genes are TRBV28 and TRBJ2-1; no definite D call. With 5 bases removed from V and 10 bases from J, the gap between germline ends came to 12 bases. Germline CDR1 is MDHEN and CDR2 is SYDVKM. This CDR3 contains 12 residues. The CDR3 reads CASSPFAAEQFF. The CDR3 region has the DNA TGTGCCAGCAGTCCTTTCGCGGCGGAGCAGTTCTTC. Based on the CDR3 plus reference TRBV28 and TRBJ2-1, the full variable domain is DVKVTQSSRYLVKRTGEKVFLECVQDMDHENMFWYRQDPGLGLRLIYFSYDVKMKEKGDIPEGYSVSREKKERFSLILESASTNQTSMYLCASSPFAAEQFFGPGTRLTVL.

The chain joins TRBV28 to TRBJ2-3, with D uncertain. V lost 4 bases to trimming and J lost 5 bases, with 7 bases between them. CDR1 and CDR2 (germline): MDHEN, SYDVKM. The CDR3 is made up of 12 amino acids. CDR3 loop: CASSSVRDTQYF. Here the CDR3 DNA reads TGTGCCAGCAGTTCCGTTCGAGATACGCAGTATTTT.

The rearrangement links TRBV7-3 to TRBJ2-7; 8 nucleotides match TRBD2. In germline, CDR1 is SGHTA, CDR2 FQGTGA. The CDR3 is made up of 15 amino acids. The V segment lost 5 bases and the J segment 6 bases; nucleotides outside the gene matches: 12. This CDR3 is CASSRGGTGLAEQYF. CDR3 nucleotide sequence: TGTGCCAGCAGCCGCGGGGGGACTGGCCTAGCCGAGCAGTACTTC.

V usage is TRBV7-2 and J usage is TRBJ1-1; maybe TRBD1 (6 bases). V lost 5 bases to trimming and J lost 1 base, with 17 bases between them. Germline lookup yields CDR1 SGHTA and CDR2 FQGNSA. The CDR3 sequence is 16 residues long. The CDR3 reads CASSHQTGTKNTEAFF. The CDR3 DNA follows: TGTGCCAGCAGCCATCAAACCGGGACAAAGAACACTGAAGCTTTCTTT.

The chain uses TRBV7-2 and TRBJ1-2; D is ambiguous. This CDR3 is built from 13 residues. V was shortened by 6 bases and J by 3 bases, with 11 bases between the two germline ends. In germline, CDR1 is SGHTA, CDR2 FQGNSA. This chain's CDR3 is CASRPGSDYGYTF. Here the CDR3 DNA reads TGTGCCAGCAGACCGGGGTCAGACTATGGCTACACCTTC. The full variable domain, with the rest looked up from reference TRBV7-2 and TRBJ1-2, is GAGVSQSPSNKVTEKGKDVELRCDPISGHTALYWYRQSLGQGLEFLIYFQGNSAPDKSGLPSDRFSAERTGGSVSTLTIQRTQQEDSAVYLCASRPGSDYGYTFGSGTRLTVV.

The chain links TRBV19 to TRBJ2-1, with TRBD2 identical over 11 bases. This CDR3 is built from 15 residues. Germline V CDR1 and CDR2: LNHDA, SQIVND (reference sequence). V was clipped by 6 bases and J by 5 bases; unmatched bases: 6. The CDR3 DNA sequence: TGTGCCAGTAGCCTAATGGGACTAGCGGACAATGAGCAGTTCTTC. This gives the protein CASSLMGLADNEQFF.

V usage is TRBV7-2 and J usage is TRBJ2-7; TRBD1 might be the D (6 bases). Germline CDR1 reads SGHTA; CDR2 reads FQGNSA. The CDR3 has 13 amino acids. V was pared by 6 bases and J by 3 bases, with 12 bases between. DNA of the CDR3: TGTGCCAGCAGAGGGGGTGGGGACTACGAGCAGTACTTC. Translation gives CASRGGGDYEQYF.

This sequence joins TRBV7-8 and TRBJ1-5; TRBD1 agrees at 7 bases. Germline CDR1 is SGHVS and CDR2 is FQNEAQ. J lost 7 bases, V lost 5 bases, and 17 bases had no gene match. This CDR3 region has 17 residues. This chain's CDR3 is CASSRPISPGGWQPQHF. Here the CDR3 DNA reads TGTGCCAGCAGCCGACCAATATCCCCAGGGGGTTGGCAGCCCCAGCATTTT.

The V gene is TRBV28, the J gene TRBJ2-7, with a weak D call TRBD1 (6 bases). CDR1 is MDHEN and CDR2 is SYDVKM in the germline V gene. This CDR3 is built from 14 residues. The V and J ends lost 5 bases and 3 bases respectively, with 14 bases between them. DNA of the CDR3: TGTGCCAGCAGTCCAGGGGAACCGTTCTACGAGCAGTACTTC. Residues: CASSPGEPFYEQYF.

The sample holds a few counts of this clone. The V call is TRBV9, the J call TRBJ2-4, with TRBD1 matching 9 bases. The CDR3 runs to 14 residues. Germline CDR1 and CDR2: SGDLS and YYNGEE. The ends lost 6 bases at V and 7 bases at J; junction bases unmatched: 8. The DNA of the CDR3 is TGTGCCAGCAATGCAGGGACAGGGTTTAACATTCAGTACTTC. It specifies CASNAGTGFNIQYF.

This clone appeared once. The chain couples TRBV27 to TRBJ2-3; TRBD2 aligns across 7 bases. V trimming: 6 bases; J trimming: 4 bases; junction bases outside the gene matches: 7. Per germline, CDR1 MNHEY and CDR2 SMNVEV (reference sequence). This CDR3 contains 14 residues. The CDR3 nucleotides read TGTGCCAGCAGACCTTGGGGGGGACCAGATACGCAGTATTTT. It specifies CASRPWGGPDTQYF.

The chain employs TRBV11-2 and TRBJ1-2; no reliable D call. Germline V gene sequence: CDR1 SGHAT, CDR2 FQNNGV. This CDR3 is built from 20 residues. Trimming pared 0 bases from V and 5 bases from J, leaving 28 bases between. DNA of the CDR3: TGTGCCAGCAGCTTAGATGCAGGACTGGGTTCCCTACAGTCTCCATATGGCTACACCTTC. Protein product: CASSLDAGLGSLQSPYGYTF.

This chain joins TRBV5-1 and TRBJ2-5; tentative D call: TRBD1 (6 bases). Deletions cut 2 bases from V and 4 bases from J, with 15 bases between. Germline loops: CDR1 SGHRS, CDR2 YFSETQ. The CDR3 extends over 15 amino acids. As DNA, the CDR3 is TGCGCCAGCAGCTTAAACAAAGGGGGACCAGAGACCCAGTACTTC. It is translated as CASSLNKGGPETQYF.

The chain carries TRBV6-6 and TRBJ1-5; no clear D gene. CDR3 size: 16 residues. Germline loops: CDR1 MNHNY, CDR2 SVGAGI (reference sequence). The germline V and J ends were trimmed by 7 bases and 3 bases, with 19 bases remaining between them. Here the CDR3 reads CASTGTASITNQPQHF. CDR3 nucleotides: TGTGCCAGCACAGGCACAGCATCTATCACCAATCAGCCCCAGCATTTT.

V and J are TRBV29-1 and TRBJ2-1, with 7 bases fitting TRBD2. Trimming removed 4 bases from V and 10 bases from J; junction bases left unmatched: 16. Germline CDR1 SQVTM, CDR2 ANQGSEA. The CDR3 runs 15 residues. For the CDR3, the DNA is TGCAGCGTTGGGGAGACTAGCTTTTCTCGGGGCGAGCAGTTCTTC. Its protein is CSVGETSFSRGEQFF.

This chain joins TRBV6-5 and TRBJ1-3; 7 positions agree with TRBD1. Germline V gene sequence: CDR1 MNHEY, CDR2 SVGAGI. The CDR3 sequence is 14 residues long. J gave up 0 bases and V 6 bases, and 2 bases lay outside the gene matches. The CDR3 here is CASSAGGSGNTIYF. The CDR3 DNA follows: TGTGCCAGCAGCGCAGGGGGCTCTGGAAACACCATATATTTT.

CDR3 sequence: CASSSGGGYSSTDTQYF. CDR3 DNA: TGTGCCAGTAGTTCTGGCGGGGGGTACTCTAGCACAGATACGCAGTATTTT. The V and J genes are TRBV19 and TRBJ2-3; TRBD2 matches 8 bases. The CDR3 runs to 17 residues. The germline gives CDR1 LNHDA, CDR2 SQIVND (reference sequence). The trim removed 5 bases at V and 0 bases at J, leaving 10 bases unmatched.

This clone occurred a few times. This chain joins TRBV4-3 and TRBJ2-7; possible D gene TRBD1, 5 bases. Germline V CDR1 and CDR2: LGHNA, YSLEER. Trimming stripped 1 base from V and 4 bases from J, with 11 bases between. This CDR3 contains 14 residues. The CDR3 nucleotides read TGCGCCAGCAGCCAAGGTACAGGACGTTACGAGCAGTACTTC. Protein product: CASSQGTGRYEQYF.